This T cell receptor beta chain is from a study of cytomegalovirus exposure and HLA in healthy donors. General study findings and limits: It was confirmed in vitro that three of the CMV-associated chains were specific for CMV antigens. Subsequent analysis revealed that first-cohort TCR clusters tended to co-occur in the 130 or so validation repertoires. The authors listed 150 to 200 TCR beta chains as cytomegalovirus-associated.

The V segment lost 0 bases and the J segment 7 bases; nucleotides outside the gene matches: 6. Per the germline V gene, CDR1 is SQVTM and CDR2 is ANQGSEA. The CDR3 extends over 14 amino acids. Worth noting for this clone: The antigen remains unidentified.

Assay used: immunoSEQ multiplex PCR; TCRdb lists only in-frame clones, some missing. This table holds 150,000 to 200,000 clones, approximately 85% found once. Sequences were obtained from PBMCs. The source is a woman under 30 in good health and CMV-seronegative. V and J are TRBV29-1 and TRBJ1-1; 9 bases are shared with TRBD1. The DNA for the CDR3 is TGCAGCGTTGAAGACCCACAGGGGGCTTTTGAAGCTTTCTTT. This sequence encodes CSVEDPQGAFEAFF. Full variable domain (missing parts from reference TRBV29-1 and TRBJ1-1): SAVISQKPSRDICQRGTSLTIQCQVDSQVTMMFWYRQQPGQSLTLIATANQGSEATYESGFVIDKFPISRPNLTFSTLTVSNMSPEDSSIYLCSVEDPQGAFEAFFGQGTRLTVV.